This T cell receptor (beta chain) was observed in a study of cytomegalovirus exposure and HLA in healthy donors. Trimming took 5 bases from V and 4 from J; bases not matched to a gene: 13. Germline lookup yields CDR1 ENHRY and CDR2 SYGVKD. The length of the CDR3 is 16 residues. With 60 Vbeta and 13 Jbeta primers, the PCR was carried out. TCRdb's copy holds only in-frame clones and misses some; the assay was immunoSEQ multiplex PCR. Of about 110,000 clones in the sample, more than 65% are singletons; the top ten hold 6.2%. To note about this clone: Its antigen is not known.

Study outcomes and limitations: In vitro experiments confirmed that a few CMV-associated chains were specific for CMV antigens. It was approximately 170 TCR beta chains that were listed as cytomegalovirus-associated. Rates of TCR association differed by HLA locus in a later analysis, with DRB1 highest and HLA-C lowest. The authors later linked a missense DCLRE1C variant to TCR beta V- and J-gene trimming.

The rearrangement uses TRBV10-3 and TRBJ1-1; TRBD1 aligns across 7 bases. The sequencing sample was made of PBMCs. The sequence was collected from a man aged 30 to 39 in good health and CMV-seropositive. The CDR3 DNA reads TGTGCCATCAGTATTGGAGGGGAAGGGGGCGGCACTGAAGCTTTCTTT. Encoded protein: CAISIGGEGGGTEAFF.